These 9 T cell receptor beta chains originate from one sample sequenced in a study of cytomegalovirus exposure and HLA in healthy donors. The PCR made use of 60 Vbeta and 13 Jbeta primers. Profiled with immunoSEQ multiplex PCR; TCRdb holds only in-frame clones, not every one. The sample holds around 240,000 clones, 82% seen once. Input material: PBMCs. All receptors derive from a middle-aged woman in good health and CMV-seropositive.

In DNA, the CDR3 is TGTGCCAGCGGACACGTGACCCAGTACTTC. This sequence encodes CASGHVTQYF. This chain connects TRBV27 to TRBJ2-5; D perhaps matches TRBD1 (5 bases). The CDR3 length is 10 residues. Germline assignment: CDR1 MNHEY and CDR2 SMNVEV (reference sequence). With 8 bases removed from V and 7 bases from J, the gap between germline ends came to 8 bases.

V gene TRBV6-5 combines with J gene TRBJ2-2; D is unclear. The V end was cut by 5 bases, the J end by 4 bases, with 8 bases between. CDR1 and CDR2 from the germline V gene are MNHEY and SVGAGI. The CDR3 consists of 13 residues. In nucleotides, the CDR3 is TGTGCCAGCAGTCCCGGGTCCACCGGGGAGCTGTTTTTT. Its translation: CASSPGSTGELFF.

The rearrangement links TRBV7-9 to TRBJ2-1; D is possibly TRBD2 (6 bases). Germline CDR1 reads SEHNR; CDR2 reads FQNEAQ (reference sequence). The CDR3 has 15 amino acids. Trimming left V 4 bases short and J 6 bases short, with 16 bases between. The CDR3 reads CASSSGLSPLNEQFF. In DNA form, the CDR3 reads TGTGCCAGCAGCTCGGGACTGTCTCCACTCAATGAGCAGTTCTTC.

The rearrangement links TRBV5-6 to TRBJ1-1; 7 bases agree with TRBD1. The junction had 7 bases not matched to a gene; V was cut back by 7 bases and J by 4 bases. CDR3 length: 13 residues. The germline CDR1 and CDR2 sequences are SGHDT and YYEEEE. This CDR3 reads CASERGRGTEAFF. In DNA, the CDR3 is TGTGCCAGCGAGAGGGGGCGCGGCACTGAAGCTTTCTTT.

V is TRBV28 and J is TRBJ1-1; D might be TRBD1 (6 bases). V lost 1 base, J lost 7 bases, and 7 bases lay in between. CDR3 length equals 12 residues. Germline V gene lookup returns CDR1 MDHEN and CDR2 SYDVKM. CDR3: CASSLSGDEAFF. Here the CDR3 DNA reads TGTGCCAGCAGTTTATCAGGGGATGAAGCTTTCTTT. The variable domain in full, completed from reference TRBV28 and TRBJ1-1, reads DVKVTQSSRYLVKRTGEKVFLECVQDMDHENMFWYRQDPGLGLRLIYFSYDVKMKEKGDIPEGYSVSREKKERFSLILESASTNQTSMYLCASSLSGDEAFFGQGTRLTVV.

The gene calls are TRBV11-2 and TRBJ2-1; D ambiguous. Looked up from germline, CDR1 is SGHAT and CDR2 is FQNNGV. The CDR3 covers 13 residues. V was shortened by 1 base and J by 5 bases, with 6 bases between the two germline ends. CDR3 loop: CASSLVGHNEQFF. In DNA, the CDR3 is TGTGCCAGCAGCTTAGTTGGGCACAATGAGCAGTTCTTC.

The chain recombines TRBV11-3 with TRBJ2-4, with D tentatively TRBD2 (6 bases). Trimming stripped 1 base from V and 0 bases from J, with 19 bases between. Germline CDR1 SGHNT, CDR2 YENEEA. The CDR3 has 19 amino acids. CDR3 amino acids: CASSLGLGRGPLAKNIQYF. DNA of the CDR3: TGTGCCAGCAGCTTAGGGTTGGGGCGGGGCCCCCTAGCCAAAAACATTCAGTACTTC.

The chain carries TRBV5-1 and TRBJ1-1, with 8 bases that match TRBD1. The V segment lost 4 bases and the J segment 3 bases; nucleotides outside the gene matches: 11. CDR1 is SGHRS and CDR2 is YFSETQ in the germline V gene. The CDR3 runs to 16 residues. DNA for the CDR3: TGCGCCAGCAGCACTTCACGACAGGGGATGTACACTGAAGCTTTCTTT. It is translated as CASSTSRQGMYTEAFF.

The genes are TRBV6-4 and TRBJ1-5; 8 nucleotides match TRBD1. Germline loops: CDR1 MRHNA, CDR2 SNTAGT. Unmatched junction bases numbered 10, after V lost 5 bases and J lost 1 base. CDR3 length equals 17 residues. CDR3 loop: CASSITTGEKSNQPQHF. The DNA of the CDR3 is TGTGCCAGCAGTATCACGACAGGGGAAAAGAGCAATCAGCCCCAGCATTTT.